This entry describes one TCR beta chain. The antigen is unknown. The data stem from a study of blood T cells in healthy people across ages. Study-wide findings and caveats: Researchers judged that diversity estimates from one million T cells fell short of true values.

The V gene end was trimmed by 2 bases and the J gene end by 3 bases; junction bases not matched to a gene: 7. The CDR3 totals 16 residues. Germline values: CDR1 LNHNV, CDR2 YYDKDF (reference sequence). Aged about 6 to 95, donors were systemically healthy Caucasians from Russia. The use of a sample-barcoded 5' primer and a J-beta primer mix characterized a second PCR of roughly 6 to 11 cycles. Every single cDNA molecule received a tag from a template-switch adaptor with 12 random nucleotides. All samples yielded 2.5 million or more CDR3-containing paired-end reads. One entry per CDR3 protein, called by TCRdb with MiXCR from the 5' RACE reads. Of fewer than 750,000 distinct CDR3 sequences listed, 45% to 60% are singletons.

The receptor was isolated from a woman at least 80 years old in good health. The chain recombines TRBV15 with TRBJ2-7; TRBD2 matches 10 bases. Sequenced sample: blood. CDR3 nucleotide sequence: TGTGCCACCAGCAGATCATCTAGCGGGAGTGGCTACGAGCAGTACTTC. It yields the protein CATSRSSSGSGYEQYF.